The rows below give T cell receptor beta chains drawn from one sample of a study of Ad26.COV2.S vaccination and SARS-CoV-2 variants. The data were produced by immunoSEQ multiplex PCR, yet TCRdb's version contains in-frame clones alone and is incomplete. The data hold almost 400,000 clones, with 75% to 90% observed a single time. The sequences come from peripheral blood, collected in a trial of Ad26.COV2.S vaccine versus placebo. The receptor source for this set is a person between 18 and 65 years old who received the Ad26.COV2.S COVID-19 vaccine or a placebo. Each CDR3 is given with its conserved first and last residue. D genes are given only for firm matches. Size tells how often a clone was seen (once, few, many) or the class of an expanded clone, and some rows leave it out.

>TRBJ2-2|NA|TRBV7-3|TRBD2
TGTGCCAGCAGCTTAAAGGGCCTAGCGGGAGGAGCCGGGGAGCTGTTTTTT
CASSLKGLAGGAGELFF
>TRBJ2-5|NA|TRBV28|TRBD2
TGTGCCAGCAGTGAACCAAAGCGGGAGTCGGAGACCCAGTACTTC
CASSEPKRESETQYF
>TRBJ1-1|few|TRBV9|TRBD1
TGTGCCAGCAGCGCCTGGACAGGGGACACTGAAGCTTTCTTT
CASSAWTGDTEAFF
>TRBJ1-2|NA|TRBV2|NA
TGTGCAGACCGGGGTGGCTACACCTTC
CADRGGYTF
>TRBJ2-3|NA|TRBV2|NA
TGTGCCAGCATTGCCGCAGATACGCAGTATTTT
CASIAADTQYF
>TRBJ1-5|NA|TRBV6-5|NA
TGTGCCAGCAGTTACTCGATGGGATCTCAGCCCCAGCATTTT
CASSYSMGSQPQHF
>TRBJ1-1|many|TRBV18|NA
TGTGCCAGCTCACTGGTGGGGCGGGGTACTGAAGCTTTCTTT
CASSLVGRGTEAFF
>TRBJ1-1|NA|TRBV6-5|NA
TGTGCCAGCAATGGACCTGTTACTGAAGCTTTCTTT
CASNGPVTEAFF
>TRBJ2-5|NA|TRBV5-3|NA
TGTGCCAGAAGCCTTATTCAAGAGACCCAGTACTTC
CARSLIQETQYF
>TRBJ2-7|NA|TRBV28|NA
TGTGCCAGCAACCGCCCTATTAGGTCGTACGAGCAGTACTTC
CASNRPIRSYEQYF
>TRBJ2-1|NA|TRBV6-5|NA
TGTGCCTCCGGGATGTCGCGGGGGCTCAATGAGCAGTTCTTC
CASGMSRGLNEQFF
>TRBJ1-2|NA|TRBV7-9|TRBD1
TGTGCCAGCAGCTCACCGGACAGGCCCCACTATGGCTACACCTTC
CASSSPDRPHYGYTF
>TRBJ2-2|NA|TRBV9|NA
TGTGCCAGCAGCGTACTTTTGGTTTCCGGGGAGCTGTTTTTT
CASSVLLVSGELFF
>TRBJ1-1|NA|TRBV5-4|NA
TGTGCCAGCAGCTCACTCCCGGGGCGCGTGGACACTGAAGCTTTCTTT
CASSSLPGRVDTEAFF
>TRBJ2-3|NA|TRBV2|TRBD1
TGTGCCAGCAGAGAACAGGGACAGGGTACAGATACGCAGTATTTT
CASREQGQGTDTQYF
>TRBJ2-7|NA|TRBV6-2/TRBV6-3|NA
TGTGCCAGCAGTTACTCGGCAGGGCGCTACGAGCAGTACTTC
CASSYSAGRYEQYF
>TRBJ2-7|once|TRBV6-6|NA
TGTGCCAGCAGTTTTGGCGTCAACGAGCAGTACTTC
CASSFGVNEQYF
>TRBJ2-7|NA|TRBV28|NA
TGTGCCAGCACCACCCCGACTCCACGCGAGCAGTACTTC
CASTTPTPREQYF
>TRBJ2-3|NA|TRBV25-1|TRBD1
TGTGCCAGCAGTGCCTTCGGACAGGGATCAGATACGCAGTATTTT
CASSAFGQGSDTQYF
>TRBJ2-1|NA|TRBV5-1|TRBD1
TGCGCCAGCAGCTTGGAACAGGGGGCCCGGAGGGGGCAGTTCTTC
CASSLEQGARRGQFF
>TRBJ1-1|NA|TRBV30|NA
TGTGCCTGGGGGGGGACTGAAGCTTTCTTT
CAWGGTEAFF
>TRBJ1-5|NA|TRBV14|TRBD1
TGTGCCAGCAGCCAAGGACAGGGTGGTTACGATGGCAATCAGCCCCAGCATTTT
CASSQGQGGYDGNQPQHF
>TRBJ1-4|once|TRBV19|TRBD1
TGTGCCAGTAGTTCCGGACAGGCGGCAACTAATGAAAAACTGTTTTTT
CASSSGQAATNEKLFF
>TRBJ2-5|NA|TRBV7-7|TRBD2
TGTGCCAGCAGCCCATACGGACTAGGCGCTGGGGAGACCCAGTACTTC
CASSPYGLGAGETQYF
>TRBJ2-3|NA|TRBV12-3/TRBV12-4|NA
TGTGCCAGCAGTCCCAACACAGATACGCAGTATTTT
CASSPNTDTQYF
>TRBJ2-7|NA|TRBV6-5|TRBD1
TGTGCCAGCTGGGACAGGGGGACTAGCTCCTACGAGCAGTACTTC
CASWDRGTSSYEQYF
>TRBJ2-7|NA|TRBV25-1|NA
TGTGCCAGCAGTGAATACGGGTTCAACGAGCAGTACTTC
CASSEYGFNEQYF
>TRBJ2-4|NA|TRBV7-2|NA
TGTGCCAGCAGCTTAGATGGGGGGCTCAAAAACATTCAGTACTTC
CASSLDGGLKNIQYF
>TRBJ1-1|NA|TRBV4-2|NA
TGTGCCAGCAGCCCCCACGGGGAACAGGACACTGAAGCTTTCTTT
CASSPHGEQDTEAFF
>TRBJ1-3|NA|TRBV6-2/TRBV6-3|NA
TGTGCCAGCAGTCGACAGTCAGGAAACACCATATATTTT
CASSRQSGNTIYF
>TRBJ2-7|NA|TRBV5-8|NA
TGTGCCAGCAGCTCGTCGGAGCAGTACTTC
CASSSSEQYF
>TRBJ2-1|few|TRBV3-1/TRBV3-2|TRBD1
TGTGCCAGCAGCCAAGGACAGGGAACTTACAATGAGCAGTTCTTC
CASSQGQGTYNEQFF
>TRBJ1-5|NA|TRBV30|NA
TGTGCCTGGAGCGTAGACTGGGGAGGTCCGGGCAATCAGCCCCAGCATTTT
CAWSVDWGGPGNQPQHF
>TRBJ2-7|NA|TRBV4-3|TRBD2
TGCGCCAGCAGCCAGTCCCTGCTAGCGGGGGATTCCTACGAGCAGTACTTC
CASSQSLLAGDSYEQYF
>TRBJ2-1|NA|TRBV19|NA
TGTGCCAGTAGTATAACGAGACTAGTGGATGAGCAGTTCTTC
CASSITRLVDEQFF
>TRBJ1-4|NA|TRBV2|NA
TGTGCCAGCAGCCCTAGACGGAAGGAAAAACTGTTTTTT
CASSPRRKEKLFF
>TRBJ2-7|NA|TRBV5-1|NA
TGCGCCAGCAGTGACACGGGCCGCGAGCAGTACTTC
CASSDTGREQYF
>TRBJ2-1|NA|TRBV7-3|NA
TGTGCCAGCAGCTTATTTCTCGGGAGCTCCTACAATGAGCAGTTCTTC
CASSLFLGSSYNEQFF
>TRBJ1-2|NA|TRBV7-9|NA
TGTGCCAGCAGCTTAGATAGGCCGGCGTGGGGCTACACCTTC
CASSLDRPAWGYTF
>TRBJ2-7|NA|TRBV5-1|NA
TGCGCCAGCAGCTTGGAGGGTAGCATCTACGAGCAGTACTTC
CASSLEGSIYEQYF
>TRBJ1-1|NA|TRBV30|NA
TGTGCCTGGAGTGTATGGGGGTTAGGAGCTTTCTTT
CAWSVWGLGAFF